Below are 11 T cell receptor beta chains sequenced from a single sample in a study of vaccination and CD4 T cells after COVID-19. The Oncomine TCR Beta short-read assay was what sequenced the DNA obtained from cultured CD4+ T cells. TCRdb called the PCR reads again in MiXCR, with one record for every CDR3 protein. The table has some 18,000 distinct CDR3 sequences, under 60% seen once. Stated treatment: approximately 10-day PBMC culture with coronavirus spike peptide pools or control peptides (ViraFEST assay). No cognate antigen is known for these TCRs. Sequences were obtained from CD4+ T cells from blood, cultured in vitro. The receptors come from a human donor who had recovered from COVID-19.

The chain combines TRBV20-1 with TRBJ2-1; 8 nucleotides match TRBD2. This CDR3 spans 15 amino acids. V lost 5 bases and J lost 4; bases outside the gene matches: 10. Looked up from germline, CDR1 is DFQATT and CDR2 is SNEGSKA (reference sequence). CDR3 sequence reads: CSALSGGDAYNEQFF. The CDR3 bases are TGCAGTGCTTTAAGCGGGGGCGACGCTTACAATGAGCAGTTCTTC.

The genes are TRBV5-8 and TRBJ1-3, with D perhaps matching TRBD1 (5 bases). Germline V gene lookup returns CDR1 SGHTS and CDR2 YDEGEE. Trimming removed 4 bases at V and 0 bases at J, with 11 bases between. There are 15 residues in the CDR3. CDR3 DNA sequence: TGTGCCAGCAGCCAGGGACGGAACTCTGGAAACACCATATATTTT. Encoded protein: CASSQGRNSGNTIYF.

The genes are TRBV24-1 and TRBJ2-3; D remains ambiguous. The CDR3 is made up of 11 amino acids. Germline lookup yields CDR1 KGHDR and CDR2 SFDVKD. Trimming stripped 4 bases from V and 4 bases from J, with 2 bases between. This CDR3 is CATSEADTQYF. CDR3 sequence (DNA): TGTGCCACCAGTGAGGCAGATACGCAGTATTTT.

The rearrangement links TRBV10-2 to TRBJ1-5; TRBD1 might be the D (6 bases). V was cut by 7 bases and J by 6 bases, with 10 bases left in between. From germline, CDR1 is WSHSY and CDR2 SAAADI. The CDR3 sequence is 12 residues long. In DNA form, the CDR3 reads TGCGCCAGCAACCAGGGGAGTCAGCCCCAGCATTTT. Amino acid sequence: CASNQGSQPQHF.

The CDR3 sequence: CAWGPVSNTEAFF. The CDR3 region has the DNA TGTGCCTGGGGGCCAGTATCGAACACTGAAGCTTTCTTT. This chain links TRBV30 with TRBJ1-1; D call uncertain. CDR3 length: 13 amino acids. The germline CDR1 and CDR2 sequences are GTSNPN and SVGIG (reference sequence). Trimming pared 5 bases from V and 1 base from J, leaving 11 bases between.

In its sample, this clonotype was seen a few times. V usage is TRBV19 and J usage is TRBJ2-1; possibly TRBD1 or TRBD2 for D (5 bases each). The germline gives CDR1 LNHDA, CDR2 SQIVND (reference sequence). The CDR3 is made up of 15 amino acids. Trimming shortened V by 3 bases and J by 1 base, and 10 bases separated the two germline ends. The CDR3 sequence is CASSIGTESYNEQFF. The CDR3 DNA reads as TGTGCCAGTAGTATCGGGACGGAGTCCTACAATGAGCAGTTCTTC. The full variable domain, completed using reference TRBV19 and TRBJ2-1, is DGGITQSPKYLFRKEGQNVTLSCEQNLNHDAMYWYRQDPGQGLRLIYYSQIVNDFQKGDIAEGYSVSREKKESFPLTVTSAQKNPTAFYLCASSIGTESYNEQFFGPGTRLTVL.

The rearrangement uses TRBV5-1 and TRBJ2-3; tentative D call: TRBD1 (7 bases). The ends were cut back, 5 bases at V and 2 bases at J, with 12 bases in the middle. Germline V CDR1 and CDR2: SGHRS, YFSETQ. The CDR3 length is 14 residues. The CDR3 sequence is CASSAGQYTDTQYF. The DNA for the CDR3 is TGCGCCAGCAGTGCGGGACAGTACACAGATACGCAGTATTTT.

This clonotype was seen only a few times. The CDR3 DNA follows: TGCAGTGCTAGAGATCGGCAGGGTGACTATGGCTACACCTTC. Amino acid sequence: CSARDRQGDYGYTF. The rearrangement uses TRBV20-1 and TRBJ1-2, with TRBD1 as a possible D gene (5 bases). Trimming removed 0 bases from V and 3 bases from J, with 11 bases in between. From germline, CDR1 is DFQATT and CDR2 SNEGSKA (reference sequence). This CDR3 region has 14 residues.

CDR3 in DNA: TGTGCCAGCAGGTGGGTAGTGCCTATGAGCAATCAGCCCCAGCATTTT. As protein: CASRWVVPMSNQPQHF. V is TRBV11-2 and J is TRBJ1-5; D gene unclear. Germline values: CDR1 SGHAT, CDR2 FQNNGV. Trimming left V 6 bases short and J 1 base short, with 16 bases between. The CDR3 length is 16 residues.

This clonotype was found a few times. The chain couples TRBV15 to TRBJ2-1, with 8 bases aligning to TRBD2. Per the germline V gene, CDR1 is LNHNV and CDR2 is YYDKDF (reference sequence). The V and J ends lost 1 base and 5 bases, in that order; junction bases with no gene match: 7. CDR3 length: 16 amino acids. The CDR3 protein is CATSRGSSGLDNEQFF. CDR3 DNA: TGTGCCACCAGCAGAGGTTCTAGCGGGCTAGACAATGAGCAGTTCTTC.

The chain recombines TRBV2 with TRBJ1-6; D not certain. Germline V gene sequence: CDR1 SNHLY, CDR2 FYNNEI. The CDR3 spans 13 residues. V was pared by 6 bases and J by 8 bases, with 11 bases between. CDR3 region: CASRGGRDSPLHF. The CDR3 nucleotides read TGTGCCAGCAGAGGAGGAAGGGATTCACCCCTCCACTTT.